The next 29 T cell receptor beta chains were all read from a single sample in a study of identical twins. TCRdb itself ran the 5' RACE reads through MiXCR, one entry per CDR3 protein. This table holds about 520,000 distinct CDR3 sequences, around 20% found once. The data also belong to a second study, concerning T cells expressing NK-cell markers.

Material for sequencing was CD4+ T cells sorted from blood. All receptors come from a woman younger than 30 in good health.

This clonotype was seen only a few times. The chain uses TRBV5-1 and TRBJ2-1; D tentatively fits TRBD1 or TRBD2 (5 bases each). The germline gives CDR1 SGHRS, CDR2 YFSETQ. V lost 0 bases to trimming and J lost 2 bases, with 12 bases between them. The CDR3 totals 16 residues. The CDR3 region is CASSLAGASTYNEQFF. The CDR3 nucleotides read TGCGCCAGCAGCTTGGCCGGGGCAAGTACCTACAATGAGCAGTTCTTC.

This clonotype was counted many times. CDR3 bases: TGTGCCAGCAGTTTGCTTACACGCGCACCCCAGCATTTT. Its protein product is CASSLLTRAPQHF. The V call is TRBV12-3 or TRBV12-4, the J call TRBJ1-5, with D unresolved. V dropped 3 bases and J dropped 10 bases, with 13 bases sitting between them. CDR3 length: 13 residues.

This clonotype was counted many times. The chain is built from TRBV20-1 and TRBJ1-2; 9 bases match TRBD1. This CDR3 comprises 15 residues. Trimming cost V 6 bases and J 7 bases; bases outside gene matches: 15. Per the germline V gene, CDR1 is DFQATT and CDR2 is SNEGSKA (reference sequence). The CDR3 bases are TGCAGTGCCATTTCCGGGACAGGGAAAGTCTCTGGCTACACCTTC. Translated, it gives CSAISGTGKVSGYTF.

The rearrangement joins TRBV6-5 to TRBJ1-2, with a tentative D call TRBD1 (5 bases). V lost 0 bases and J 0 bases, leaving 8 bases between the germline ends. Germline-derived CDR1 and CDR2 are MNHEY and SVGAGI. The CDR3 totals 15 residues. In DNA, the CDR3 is TGTGCCAGCAGTTACTCCGGGACGGCTAACTATGGCTACACCTTC. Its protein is CASSYSGTANYGYTF.

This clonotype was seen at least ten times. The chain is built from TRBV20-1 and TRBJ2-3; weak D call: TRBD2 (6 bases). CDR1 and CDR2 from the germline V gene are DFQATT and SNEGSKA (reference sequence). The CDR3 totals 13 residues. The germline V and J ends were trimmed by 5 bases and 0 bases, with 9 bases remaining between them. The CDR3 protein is CSAEEGSTDTQYF. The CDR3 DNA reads TGCAGTGCTGAGGAGGGAAGCACAGATACGCAGTATTTT.

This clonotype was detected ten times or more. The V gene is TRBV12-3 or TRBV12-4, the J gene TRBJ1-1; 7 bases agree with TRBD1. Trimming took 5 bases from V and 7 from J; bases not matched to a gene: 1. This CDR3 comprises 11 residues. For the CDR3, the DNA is TGTGCCAGCAGTGACAGGGTTGAAGCTTTCTTT. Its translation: CASSDRVEAFF.

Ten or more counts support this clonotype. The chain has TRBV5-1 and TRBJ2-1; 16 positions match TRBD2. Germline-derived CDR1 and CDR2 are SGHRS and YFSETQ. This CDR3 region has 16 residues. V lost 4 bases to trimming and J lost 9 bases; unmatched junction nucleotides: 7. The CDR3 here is CASSGTSGGAYREQFF. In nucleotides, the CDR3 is TGCGCCAGCAGCGGGACTAGCGGGGGGGCCTACCGTGAGCAGTTCTTC.

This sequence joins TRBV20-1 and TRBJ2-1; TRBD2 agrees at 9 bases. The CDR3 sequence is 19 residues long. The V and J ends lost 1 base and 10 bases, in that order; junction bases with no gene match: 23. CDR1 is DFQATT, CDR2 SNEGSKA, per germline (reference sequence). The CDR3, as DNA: TGCAGTGCTAGAGTCTCAGGAGGCAAGCGGGGGGCCACCGCAAGGGAGCAGTTCTTC. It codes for CSARVSGGKRGATAREQFF.

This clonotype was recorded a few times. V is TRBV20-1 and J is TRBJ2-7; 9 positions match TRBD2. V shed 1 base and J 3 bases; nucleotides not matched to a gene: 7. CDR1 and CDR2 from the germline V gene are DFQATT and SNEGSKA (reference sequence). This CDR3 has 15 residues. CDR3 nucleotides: TGCAGTGCTAGAGTTGCTAGCGGGGAATACTACGAGCAGTACTTC. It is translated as CSARVASGEYYEQYF.

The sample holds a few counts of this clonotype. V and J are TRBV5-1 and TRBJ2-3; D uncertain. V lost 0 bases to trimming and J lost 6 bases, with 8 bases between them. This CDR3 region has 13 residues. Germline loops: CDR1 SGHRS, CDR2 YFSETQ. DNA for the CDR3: TGCGCCAGCAGCTTGGTGTTAGGGGATACGCAGTATTTT. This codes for CASSLVLGDTQYF.

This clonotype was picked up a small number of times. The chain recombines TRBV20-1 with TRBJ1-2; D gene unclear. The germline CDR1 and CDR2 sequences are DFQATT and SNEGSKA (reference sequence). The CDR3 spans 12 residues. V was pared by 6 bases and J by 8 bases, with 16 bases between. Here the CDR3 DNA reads TGCAGTGCCCCTAAAGGGCGGGAGGGCTACACCTTC. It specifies CSAPKGREGYTF.

In DNA, the CDR3 is TGCGCCAGCAGCTTGTCTGAGGCGTGGGGGAATGAGCAGTTCTTC. This sequence encodes CASSLSEAWGNEQFF. This chain uses TRBV5-1 with TRBJ2-1; D may be TRBD1 or TRBD2 (5 bases each). The CDR3 extends over 15 amino acids. CDR1 is SGHRS and CDR2 is YFSETQ in the germline V gene. V was shortened by 1 base and J by 7 bases, with 15 bases between the two germline ends. The full variable domain, its missing parts supplied by reference TRBV5-1 and TRBJ2-1, is KAGVTQTPRYLIKTRGQQVTLSCSPISGHRSVSWYQQTPGQGLQFLFEYFSETQRNKGNFPGRFSGRQFSNSRSEMNVSTLELGDSALYLCASSLSEAWGNEQFFGPGTRLTVL.

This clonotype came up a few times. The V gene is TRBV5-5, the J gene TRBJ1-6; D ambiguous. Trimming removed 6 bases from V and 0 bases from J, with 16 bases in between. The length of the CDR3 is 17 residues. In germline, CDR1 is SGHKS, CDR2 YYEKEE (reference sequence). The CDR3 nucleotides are TGTGCCAGCACCCCAGACTCGGAAAGCTCCTATAATTCACCCCTCCACTTT. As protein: CASTPDSESSYNSPLHF.

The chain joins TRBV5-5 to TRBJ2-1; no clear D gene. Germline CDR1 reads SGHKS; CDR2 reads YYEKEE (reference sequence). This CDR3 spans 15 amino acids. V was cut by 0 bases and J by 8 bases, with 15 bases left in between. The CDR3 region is CASSLEFPVGYEQFF. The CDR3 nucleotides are TGTGCCAGCAGCTTGGAATTCCCCGTAGGGTATGAGCAGTTCTTC. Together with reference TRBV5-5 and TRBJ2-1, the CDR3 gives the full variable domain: DAGVTQSPTHLIKTRGQQVTLRCSPISGHKSVSWYQQVLGQGPQFIFQYYEKEERGRGNFPDRFSARQFPNYSSELNVNALLLGDSALYLCASSLEFPVGYEQFFGPGTRLTVL.

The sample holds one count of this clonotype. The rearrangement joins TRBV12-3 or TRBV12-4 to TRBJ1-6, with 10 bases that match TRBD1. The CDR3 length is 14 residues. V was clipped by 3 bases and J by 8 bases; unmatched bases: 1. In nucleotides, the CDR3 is TGTGCCAGCAGTTTCGGACAGGGGGATTCACCCCTCCACTTT. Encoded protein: CASSFGQGDSPLHF.

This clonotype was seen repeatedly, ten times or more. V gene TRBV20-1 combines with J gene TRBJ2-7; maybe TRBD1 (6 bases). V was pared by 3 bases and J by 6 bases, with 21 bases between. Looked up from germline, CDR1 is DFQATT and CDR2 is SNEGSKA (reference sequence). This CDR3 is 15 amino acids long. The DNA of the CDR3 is TGCAGTGCTAGTGGGACCACTAGGGGGACGAGCGAGCAGTACTTC. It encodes CSASGTTRGTSEQYF.

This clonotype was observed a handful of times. The CDR3 nucleotides read TGTGCCAGCAGCAAGGGACTGTTCACAGATACGCAGTATTTT. It is translated as CASSKGLFTDTQYF. The V gene is TRBV5-6, the J gene TRBJ2-3, with D possibly TRBD2 on 6 matching bases. The V gene lost 4 bases and the J gene lost 2 bases, with 11 bases spanning the gap. CDR1 SGHDT and CDR2 YYEEEE come from the germline V gene. The CDR3 extends over 14 amino acids.

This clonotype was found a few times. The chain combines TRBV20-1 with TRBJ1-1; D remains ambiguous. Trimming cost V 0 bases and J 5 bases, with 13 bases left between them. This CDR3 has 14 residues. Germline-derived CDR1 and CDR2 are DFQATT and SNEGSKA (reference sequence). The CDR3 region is CSARDDGRSTEAFF. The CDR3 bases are TGCAGTGCTAGAGATGACGGAAGGAGTACTGAAGCTTTCTTT.

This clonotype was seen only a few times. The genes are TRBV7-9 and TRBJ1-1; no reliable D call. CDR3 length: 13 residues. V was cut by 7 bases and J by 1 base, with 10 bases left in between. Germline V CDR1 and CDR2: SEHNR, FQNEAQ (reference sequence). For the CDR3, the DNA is TGTGCCAGCACCCTGTGGGGGAACACTGAAGCTTTCTTT. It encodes CASTLWGNTEAFF.

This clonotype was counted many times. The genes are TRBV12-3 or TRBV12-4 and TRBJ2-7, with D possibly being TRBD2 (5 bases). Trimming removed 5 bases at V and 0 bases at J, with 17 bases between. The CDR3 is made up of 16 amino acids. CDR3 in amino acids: CASSRRGDYSSYEQYF. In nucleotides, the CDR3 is TGTGCCAGCAGTCGCCGGGGAGACTACAGCTCCTACGAGCAGTACTTC.

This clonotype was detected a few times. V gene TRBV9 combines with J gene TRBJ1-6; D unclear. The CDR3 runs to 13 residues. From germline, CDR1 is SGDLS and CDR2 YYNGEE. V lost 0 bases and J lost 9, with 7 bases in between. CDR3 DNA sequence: TGTGCCAGCAGCGTAGAGCTGGGTTCACCCCTCCACTTT. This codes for CASSVELGSPLHF. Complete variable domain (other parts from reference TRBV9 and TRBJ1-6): DSGVTQTPKHLITATGQRVTLRCSPRSGDLSVYWYQQSLDQGLQFLIQYYNGEERAKGNILERFSAQQFPDLHSELNLSSLELGDSALYFCASSVELGSPLHFGNGTRLTVT.

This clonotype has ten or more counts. The CDR3 DNA is TGTGCCAGCAGTTCCGCCGGGACTAGCGCCTACGAGCAGTACTTC. Amino acids: CASSSAGTSAYEQYF. The chain combines TRBV12-3 or TRBV12-4 with TRBJ2-7, with TRBD2 identical over 10 bases. The V gene end was trimmed by 4 bases and the J gene end by 2 bases; junction bases not matched to a gene: 5. This CDR3 spans 15 amino acids.

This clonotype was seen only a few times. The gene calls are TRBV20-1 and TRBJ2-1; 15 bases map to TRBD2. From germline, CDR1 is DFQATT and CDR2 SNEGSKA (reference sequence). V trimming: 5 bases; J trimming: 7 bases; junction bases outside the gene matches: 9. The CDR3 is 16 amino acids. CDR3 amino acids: CSAARTSGREGNEQFF. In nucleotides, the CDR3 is TGCAGTGCTGCCCGGACTAGCGGGAGGGAGGGGAATGAGCAGTTCTTC.

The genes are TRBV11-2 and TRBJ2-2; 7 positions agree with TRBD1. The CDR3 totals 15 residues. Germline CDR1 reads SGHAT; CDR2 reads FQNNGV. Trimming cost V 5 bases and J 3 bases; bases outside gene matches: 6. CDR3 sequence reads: CASSPLTGYTGELFF. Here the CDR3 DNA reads TGTGCCAGCAGCCCCTTGACAGGGTACACCGGGGAGCTGTTTTTT.

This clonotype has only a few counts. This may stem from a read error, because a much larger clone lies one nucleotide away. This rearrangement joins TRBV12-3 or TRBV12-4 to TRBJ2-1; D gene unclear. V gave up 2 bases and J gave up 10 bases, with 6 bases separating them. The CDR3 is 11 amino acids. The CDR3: CASSLRQEQFF. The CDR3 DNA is TGTGCCAGCAGTTTACGGCAAGAGCAGTTCTTC.

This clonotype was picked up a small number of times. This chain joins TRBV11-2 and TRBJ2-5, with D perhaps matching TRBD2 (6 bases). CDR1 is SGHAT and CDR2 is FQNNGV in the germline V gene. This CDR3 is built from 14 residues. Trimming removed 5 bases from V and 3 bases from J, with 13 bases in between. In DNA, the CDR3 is TGTGCCAGCAGCCGGCTCCGGGAGAAAGAGACCCAGTACTTC. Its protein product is CASSRLREKETQYF.

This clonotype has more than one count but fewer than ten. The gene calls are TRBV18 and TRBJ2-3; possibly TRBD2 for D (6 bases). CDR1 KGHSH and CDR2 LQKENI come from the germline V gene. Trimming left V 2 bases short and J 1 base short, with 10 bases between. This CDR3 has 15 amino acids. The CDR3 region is CASSPMERGTDTQYF. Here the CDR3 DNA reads TGTGCCAGCTCACCAATGGAGCGGGGCACAGATACGCAGTATTTT.

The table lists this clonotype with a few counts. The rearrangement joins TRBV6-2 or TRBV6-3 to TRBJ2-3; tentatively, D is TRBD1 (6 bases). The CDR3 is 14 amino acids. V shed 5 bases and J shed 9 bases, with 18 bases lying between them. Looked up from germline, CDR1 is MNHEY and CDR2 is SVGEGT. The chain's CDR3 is CASSRPGHPSTQYF. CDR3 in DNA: TGTGCCAGCAGTAGACCGGGACACCCTTCAACGCAGTATTTT.

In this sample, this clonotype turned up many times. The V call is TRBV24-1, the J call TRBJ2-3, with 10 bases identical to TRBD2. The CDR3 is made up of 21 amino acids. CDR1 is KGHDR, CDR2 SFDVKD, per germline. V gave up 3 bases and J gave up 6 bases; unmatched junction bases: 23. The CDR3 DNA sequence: TGTGCCACCAGTGATATACCACCTCCGGGACTAGCGCCTTACCCGGAGGATACGCAGTATTTT. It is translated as CATSDIPPPGLAPYPEDTQYF.